This TCR beta chain originates from a study of post-analysis software for immune sequencing data. The CDR3 spans 16 residues. CDR1 is SGHTA and CDR2 is FQGNSA in the germline V gene. Comments on this clonotype: As yet, its antigen is unknown. A read error may produce the germline difference seen at one junction end.

Findings and limits, study-wide: TRBV5-6, TRBV5-1 and TRBV20-1 were among 4 or 5 TRBV segments more frequent in patients than controls. There was significantly lower normalized Chao1 diversity in multiple sclerosis patients than in controls.

Unique molecular identifiers were present in the TCR beta cDNA libraries. TCRdb ran MiXCR on the PCR reads and lists one entry per CDR3 protein. Of hundreds of thousands of distinct CDR3 sequences listed, roughly 30% are singletons. This receptor was taken from a girl between 10 and 17 years old with multiple sclerosis. The sequencing sample was made of blood. The chain combines TRBV7-2 with TRBJ1-5; D is unclear. This CDR3 is CASSPPGAFSDQPQHF. Written as DNA, the CDR3 is TGTGCCAGCAGCCCCCCGGGAGCTTTTAGCGATCAGCCCCAGCATTTT.